These 5 T cell receptor beta chains originate from one sample sequenced in a study of blood T cells in healthy people across ages. Primed by a sample-barcoded 5' primer and a J-beta primer mix, a second PCR proceeded for about 6 to 11 cycles. Each CDR3 protein is one row after TCRdb ran MiXCR on the 5' RACE reads. The sample lists about 2 million distinct CDR3 sequences; 49% were seen once. The sample consisted of blood. The receptors derive from a woman in her thirties or forties in good health.

To note about this clonotype: At one boundary the junction diverges from the germline segment, which might be a read error. V gene TRBV11-1 combines with J gene TRBJ2-5; D is possibly TRBD1 (5 bases). Germline lookup yields CDR1 SGHAT and CDR2 FQDESV (reference sequence). CDR3 size: 14 residues. CDR3 sequence: CASSPPIGVETQYF. The CDR3 DNA sequence: TGTGCCAGCAGCCCACCCATAGGGGTAGAGACCCAATACTTC. The full variable domain, completed using reference TRBV11-1 and TRBJ2-5, is EAEVAQSPRYKITEKSQAVAFWCDPISGHATLYWYRQILGQGPELLVQFQDESVVDDSQLPKDRFSAERLKGVDSTLKIQPAELGDSAMYLCASSPPIGVETQYFGPGTRLLVL.

This clonotype was detected once. An end of the junction does not agree with germline; a read error may underlie this. The chain joins TRBV28 to TRBJ1-2, with no clear D. CDR1 is MDHEN, CDR2 SYDVKM, per germline. This CDR3 has 18 amino acids. In nucleotides, the CDR3 is TGTGCCAGCACCAGTCCCCGTCCAGCAAAACCCGACTACTATGGCCACACCTTC. Translation gives CASTSPRPAKPDYYGHTF.

The V gene is TRBV4-3, the J gene TRBJ2-7; no reliable D call. V lost 0 bases and J lost 1, with 10 bases in between. CDR1 and CDR2 (germline): LGHNA, YSLEER. The CDR3 is 15 residues long. The CDR3 region has the DNA TGCGCCAGCAGCCAAGAAGTGGTGCAGTCCTACGAGCAGTACTTC. Translating gives CASSQEVVQSYEQYF.

The chain is built from TRBV28 and TRBJ2-7; 11 positions match TRBD1. Germline V gene sequence: CDR1 MDHEN, CDR2 SYDVKM. The CDR3 totals 14 residues. V was pared by 5 bases and J by 6 bases, with 6 bases of the junction left unmatched. CDR3 bases: TGTGCCAGCAGTACCGGACAGGGGGCGGGCGAGCAGTACTTC. Translating it yields CASSTGQGAGEQYF.

This rearrangement joins TRBV4-1 to TRBJ2-5; D remains ambiguous. The CDR3 covers 14 residues. The germline V and J ends were trimmed by 4 bases and 4 bases, with 13 bases remaining between them. The germline CDR1 and CDR2 sequences are MGHRA and YSYEKL. DNA of the CDR3: TGCGCCAGCAGCCTCTCCCCCGAGAGAGAGACCCAGTACTTC. This encodes CASSLSPERETQYF.